Listed here is a single T cell receptor beta chain. Antigen: not known. A TCRbeta library incorporating unique molecular identifiers was prepared. TCRdb reprocessed the PCR reads with MiXCR, giving one entry per CDR3 protein. This table has approximately 500,000 distinct CDR3 sequences, about 11% appearing once. This entry comes from a study of T-cell reconstitution after alpha-beta-depleted transplantation in children. Study observations and caveats: Roughly two months post-transplant, alpha-beta T cells reportedly originated from several hundred graft clones that had expanded. The origin of high day-60 TCRbeta diversity in some patients lay in surviving recipient T cells and thymic progenitors. It was newly produced T cells that mostly accounted for T-cell counts and diversity one year after transplant.

The receptor was isolated from a child between 2 and 9 years old with inherited bone marrow failure, due to receive a stem cell transplant. This material consisted of PBMCs, taken before TCRalphabeta/CD19-depleted stem cell transplant.

CDR3 in amino acids: CASSLEGAYASYNEQFF. The DNA for the CDR3 is TGTGCCAGCAGTTTAGAGGGGGCATACGCTTCCTACAATGAGCAGTTCTTC. The V call is TRBV27, the J call TRBJ2-1; 7 bases map to TRBD1. Trimming took 2 bases from V and 1 from J; bases not matched to a gene: 8. The CDR3 length is 17 residues. Germline V lookup: CDR1 MNHEY, CDR2 SMNVEV (reference sequence).